This TCR beta chain was identified during a study of CD8+CD57+ T cells in acquired aplastic anemia. As for the study in general: The average for DNA from sorted CD4+ and CD8+ cells was 3.2 ug.

Profiling that covered TCR beta VDJ and CDR3 relied on genomic DNA as its template. Each CDR3 protein is one row after TCRdb ran MiXCR on the reads. The repertoire holds around 250,000 distinct CDR3 sequences, with roughly 82% as singletons. Whole-study findings and limits: Roughly 30 CD8+ CDR3 sequences occurred in both the patients and the controls. CD8+ Simpson's diversity in patients was not significantly different from that in controls.

Patients included in sequencing had previously demonstrated CD8+CD57+ cell expansion by flow cytometry. Counting both end residues, the CDR3 totals 12 amino acids. The V gene's germline CDR1 is SGDLS and CDR2 YYNGEE. With regard to this clonotype: Its specificity is not known. No conserved phenylalanine or tryptophan is present at the end of the CDR3, so a read error is the likely explanation. The DNA is omitted, as the CDR3 cannot be located on it reliably, and the CDR3 follows TCRdb's listing.

The source of this sequence is a human donor with aplastic anemia. The chain combines TRBV9 with TRBJ2-4. The sample comprised sorted CD4+, CD8+, or CD8+CD57+ T cells (not recorded which) from PBMCs. The chain's CDR3 is CASSGTGASTDT.